This T cell receptor beta chain was sequenced for a study of human CD8 memory T cell subsets. This CDR3 spans 14 amino acids. Germline CDR1 reads MNHEY; CDR2 reads SMNVEV (reference sequence). Libraries of TCR beta chains were produced by 5' RACE (UMI-labeled). TCRdb reworked the 5' RACE reads into one entry per CDR3 protein, no DNA. This table holds more than 9,000 distinct CDR3 sequences. The source is a human donor in good health. The chain couples TRBV27 to TRBJ2-5; the TRBD1 assignment by TCRdb is unverifiable without DNA. Sequencing was done on a sample of CD8+ stem-like memory T cells (TSCM and TCM) sorted from PBMCs. Noted subset: stem-like memory CD8 T cells (TSTEM), CCR7+ PD-1- TIGIT-. CDR3: CASSQPGYQETQYF.